This TCR beta chain was profiled in a study of blood T cells in healthy people across ages. Study conclusions and caveats: Donors of long life had a larger count of naive CD4+ cells and greater diversity than aged donors. Researchers judged that diversity estimates from one million T cells fell short of true values.

A second PCR of about 7 to 12 cycles used a sample-barcoded 5' primer and a J-beta primer mix. MiXCR, applied by TCRdb to the 5' RACE reads, yields one record per CDR3 protein. The sample holds some 850,000 distinct CDR3 sequences, 25% to 30% seen once. Germline V lookup: CDR1 MGHRA, CDR2 YSYEKL. Trimming left V 3 bases short and J 4 bases short, with 16 bases between. This CDR3 has 15 amino acids. Worth noting for this clonotype: Its antigen is as yet unknown.

Collection of around 10 milliliters of peripheral blood was performed for each donor. These data also formed part of another study, on T cells of mothers and their children. From that report: Persistent microchimeric T cell clones were not found at ~100 per million sensitivity.

Sequencing was carried out using blood. The source is a boy aged 5-17 years in good health. This rearrangement joins TRBV4-1 to TRBJ2-7, with D possibly matching TRBD2 (5 bases). CDR3 loop: CASSHYREPGYEQYF. The CDR3 region has the DNA TGCGCCAGCAGCCATTACCGGGAACCGGGGTACGAGCAGTACTTC.